The next 29 T cell receptor beta chains were all read from a single sample in a study of identical twins. In TCRdb, the 5' RACE reads were re-called with MiXCR into one record per CDR3 protein. The profile shows around 470,000 distinct CDR3 sequences, 11% to 15% of them singletons. The data were also submitted as part of a second study, on yellow fever vaccine responses in identical twins.

What was sequenced was CD4+ T cells sorted from blood. The source is a woman under 30 in good health.

The chain couples TRBV20-1 to TRBJ2-7; 9 positions match TRBD2. The CDR3 extends over 17 amino acids. The germline V gene encodes CDR1 DFQATT and CDR2 SNEGSKA (reference sequence). With V trimmed by 0 bases and J by 5 bases, 14 bases remained unmatched. For the CDR3, the DNA is TGCAGTGCTAGAGATCTTGTCCGGACTAGCGAGTCCCACGAGCAGTACTTC. It translates to CSARDLVRTSESHEQYF.

Only a few counts were recorded for this clonotype. The chain links TRBV10-2 to TRBJ2-3; TRBD2 matches at 14 bases. The CDR3 covers 20 residues. Germline V gene sequence: CDR1 WSHSY, CDR2 SAAADI. Trimming at V came to 7 bases and at J to 0 bases, leaving 15 bases not matched to a gene. CDR3 nucleotides: TGCGCCAGCAAGCTTCGCAGGACTAGCGGGGGGAGGTCTAGCACAGATACGCAGTATTTT. Its protein product is CASKLRRTSGGRSSTDTQYF.

This sequence joins TRBV9 and TRBJ2-1; perhaps D is TRBD1 or TRBD2 (5 bases each). This CDR3 comprises 16 residues. V was clipped by 4 bases and J by 3 bases, with 17 bases between them. Germline CDR1 reads SGDLS; CDR2 reads YYNGEE. The chain's CDR3 is CASSRTGQGRYNEQFF. The CDR3, as DNA: TGTGCCAGCAGCAGAACGGGGCAGGGACGCTACAATGAGCAGTTCTTC.

CDR3 protein: CASSQEVKAGVGDEQFF. CDR3 bases: TGTGCCAGCAGCCAAGAGGTAAAAGCGGGAGTTGGCGATGAGCAGTTCTTC. The chain has TRBV3-1 and TRBJ2-1, with 8 bases aligning to TRBD2. The CDR3 consists of 17 residues. Looked up from germline, CDR1 is LGHDT and CDR2 is YNNKEL (reference sequence). The V gene end was trimmed by 0 bases and the J gene end by 8 bases; junction bases not matched to a gene: 12.

This clonotype has at least ten counts. This chain links TRBV5-6 with TRBJ2-3, with D unclear. The CDR3 loop spans 12 amino acids. The V gene lost 5 bases and the J gene lost 5 bases, with 9 bases spanning the gap. The germline V gene encodes CDR1 SGHDT and CDR2 YYEEEE. CDR3 amino acids: CASSLLGDTQYF. In nucleotides, the CDR3 is TGTGCCAGCAGTTTATTGGGAGATACGCAGTATTTT.

This clonotype was counted at least ten times. The gene calls are TRBV4-2 and TRBJ1-4, with 9 bases lining up with TRBD1. Germline CDR1 is LGHNA and CDR2 is YNFKEQ. The V segment lost 0 bases and the J segment 7 bases; nucleotides outside the gene matches: 6. There are 16 residues in the CDR3. As DNA, the CDR3 is TGTGCCAGCAGCCAAGAAGCCGGGACAGGGAGTGAAAAACTGTTTTTT. It yields the protein CASSQEAGTGSEKLFF.

This clonotype was seen a handful of times. The V call is TRBV7-8, the J call TRBJ2-5; TRBD2 aligns across 11 bases. The CDR3 runs to 11 residues. V trimming: 6 bases; J trimming: 12 bases; junction bases outside the gene matches: 3. Per germline, CDR1 SGHVS and CDR2 FQNEAQ. CDR3 bases: TGTGCCAGCAGTACTAGCGGGAGAGAGTACTTC. Residues: CASSTSGREYF.

The genes are TRBV3-1 and TRBJ1-2, with 10 bases aligning to TRBD1. Germline V gives CDR1 LGHDT, CDR2 YNNKEL (reference sequence). This CDR3 region has 18 residues. With 10 bases clipped from V and 3 bases from J, the junction kept 20 bases outside the gene matches. The CDR3 protein is CAISFGTGEFLMDYGYTF. For the CDR3, the DNA is TGTGCCATCAGTTTTGGGACAGGGGAGTTTCTGATGGACTATGGCTACACCTTC.

This clonotype was seen a few times. This rearrangement joins TRBV20-1 to TRBJ2-1, with 8 bases aligning to TRBD1. CDR1 is DFQATT and CDR2 is SNEGSKA in the germline V gene (reference sequence). V lost 4 bases and J lost 3; bases outside the gene matches: 2. This CDR3 is 13 amino acids long. This CDR3 is CSATGGHYNEQFF. DNA for the CDR3: TGCAGTGCTACAGGGGGCCACTACAATGAGCAGTTCTTC.

This clonotype was counted at least ten times. The V call is TRBV12-3 or TRBV12-4, the J call TRBJ2-5, with D possibly TRBD2 on 6 matching bases. The germline V and J ends were trimmed by 0 bases and 7 bases, with 15 bases remaining between them. The CDR3 is 15 residues long. The CDR3 loop reads CASSLAGLAFGTQYF. The CDR3 DNA follows: TGTGCCAGCAGTTTAGCGGGACTCGCGTTTGGGACCCAGTACTTC.

This clonotype was recorded a few times. The junction shows a germline mismatch at one end, possibly a read error. The chain is built from TRBV12-3 or TRBV12-4 and TRBJ2-2; 8 bases fit TRBD2. The CDR3 is made up of 15 amino acids. CDR3 nucleotides: TGTGCCAGCACTTTAACTAGCGGGAACACCGGGGAGCTGTTTTTT. It encodes CASTLTSGNTGELFF.

Comment on this clonotype: At one boundary the junction diverges from the germline segment, which might be a read error. This sequence joins TRBV5-1 and TRBJ2-5; D unresolved. Germline-derived CDR1 and CDR2 are SGHRS and YFSETQ. This CDR3 has 15 residues. CDR3 bases: TGCGCCAGCAGCTTGGATCCGGGTGCCAAAGAGACCCGGTACTTC. Translating gives CASSLDPGAKETRYF. The whole variable domain, remainder taken from reference TRBV5-1 and TRBJ2-5, is KAGVTQTPRYLIKTRGQQVTLSCSPISGHRSVSWYQQTPGQGLQFLFEYFSETQRNKGNFPGRFSGRQFSNSRSEMNVSTLELGDSALYLCASSLDPGAKETRYFGPGTRLLVL.

V usage is TRBV7-9 and J usage is TRBJ1-4; D gene ambiguous. This CDR3 spans 14 amino acids. From germline, CDR1 is SEHNR and CDR2 FQNEAQ (reference sequence). V was pared by 5 bases and J by 0 bases, with 7 bases between. The CDR3 DNA reads TGTGCCAGCAGCCCACGTGCAACTAATGAAAAACTGTTTTTT. It is translated as CASSPRATNEKLFF.

The V and J genes are TRBV3-1 and TRBJ2-5, with D possibly TRBD2 on 5 matching bases. The germline V gene has CDR1 LGHDT and CDR2 YNNKEL (reference sequence). V lost 5 bases, J lost 4 bases, and 14 bases lay in between. This CDR3 comprises 14 residues. CDR3 in amino acids: CASSEARERETQYF. The CDR3 coding sequence is TGTGCCAGCAGCGAAGCGAGGGAGCGAGAGACCCAGTACTTC.

The genes are TRBV10-3 and TRBJ1-3; no clear D. V shed 7 bases and J shed 0 bases, with 13 bases lying between them. Germline V lookup: CDR1 ENHRY, CDR2 SYGVKD. This CDR3 contains 15 residues. DNA for the CDR3: TGTGCCATCAAAGGTTCAGCAAACTCTGGAAACACCATATATTTT. Its protein is CAIKGSANSGNTIYF.

This clonotype has only a few counts. The rearrangement links TRBV5-1 to TRBJ2-3; TRBD1 matches 7 bases. The J segment lost 2 bases and the V segment lost 4 bases, leaving 10 bases of the junction unmatched. This CDR3 is built from 16 residues. Germline V gene lookup returns CDR1 SGHRS and CDR2 YFSETQ. The CDR3 sequence: CASSGRRQGSTDTQYF. CDR3 nucleotide sequence: TGCGCCAGCAGCGGCCGGCGACAGGGATCCACAGATACGCAGTATTTT.

A few counts support this clonotype. The J gene is TRBJ1-2, the V gene TRBV20-1; D remains unclear. V lost 0 bases to trimming and J lost 4 bases, with 6 bases between them. From germline, CDR1 is DFQATT and CDR2 SNEGSKA (reference sequence). CDR3 length: 12 residues. The CDR3 is CSAREVGYGYTF. The CDR3 coding sequence is TGCAGTGCTAGAGAGGTGGGCTATGGCTACACCTTC.

This clonotype was counted between two and nine times. The gene calls are TRBV7-2 and TRBJ2-3; perhaps TRBD1 as D (6 bases). V was cut by 5 bases and J by 4 bases, with 13 bases left in between. Germline V gene lookup returns CDR1 SGHTA and CDR2 FQGNSA. The CDR3 has 14 residues. CDR3 nucleotides: TGTGCCAGCAGCCCCGGGACACTCCCAGATACGCAGTATTTT. Its protein product is CASSPGTLPDTQYF.

This sequence joins TRBV6-2 or TRBV6-3 and TRBJ2-3; D may be TRBD2 (6 bases). Germline V CDR1 and CDR2: MNHEY, SVGEGT. V lost 6 bases, J lost 3 bases, and 13 bases lay in between. This CDR3 spans 14 amino acids. The CDR3 reads CASRWGTWTDTQYF. The CDR3 DNA follows: TGTGCCAGCAGGTGGGGGACTTGGACAGATACGCAGTATTTT.

This clonotype was found a few times. This chain connects TRBV7-6 to TRBJ2-7, with no clear D. V was shortened by 2 bases and J by 2 bases, with 13 bases between the two germline ends. The CDR3 contains 15 residues. Germline assignment: CDR1 SGHVS and CDR2 FNYEAQ. The CDR3, as DNA: TGTGCCAGCAGCTTATTTGAGGTGTCGACCTACGAGCAGTACTTC. Its translation: CASSLFEVSTYEQYF.

This clonotype was seen a few times. The CDR3 here is CASGLRDTQYF. Here the CDR3 DNA reads TGTGCTAGTGGTTTGAGAGATACGCAGTATTTT. The V call is TRBV12-5, the J call TRBJ2-3; D gene unclear. The germline V and J ends were trimmed by 2 bases and 5 bases, with 2 bases remaining between them. The germline V gene has CDR1 LGHNT and CDR2 FRNRAP. The CDR3 is 11 amino acids.

This clonotype appeared a few times. The chain employs TRBV12-3 or TRBV12-4 and TRBJ1-2, with 7 positions matching TRBD1. The V gene end was trimmed by 1 base and the J gene end by 8 bases; junction bases not matched to a gene: 4. The CDR3 has 13 amino acids. The CDR3 nucleotides read TGTGCCAGCAGTTTAGTGAGACAGGGCGGCTACACCTTC. Amino acids: CASSLVRQGGYTF.

The chain couples TRBV4-3 to TRBJ2-3; maybe TRBD2 (5 bases). CDR1 is LGHNA and CDR2 is YSLEER in the germline V gene. The V end was cut by 3 bases, the J end by 4 bases, with 14 bases between. This CDR3 has 15 residues. The CDR3 loop is CASSQAAAGADTQYF. As DNA, the CDR3 is TGCGCCAGCAGCCAGGCAGCGGCCGGGGCAGATACGCAGTATTTT.

This clonotype was found many times. CDR3 DNA sequence: TGTGCCACCAGCGACTTAGCGAGAGATACGCAGTATTTT. This translates into CATSDLARDTQYF. This chain uses TRBV15 with TRBJ2-3, with D tentatively TRBD2 (5 bases). Trimming removed 5 bases from V and 5 bases from J, with 11 bases in between. CDR3 length: 13 amino acids. The germline V gene has CDR1 LNHNV and CDR2 YYDKDF (reference sequence).

This clonotype was detected a few times. This chain links TRBV10-3 with TRBJ2-1; D possibly corresponds to TRBD2 (5 bases). The CDR3 runs 14 residues. Germline V gives CDR1 ENHRY, CDR2 SYGVKD. Trimming pared 7 bases from V and 6 bases from J, leaving 16 bases between. The CDR3 spells CAITGGATSNEQFF. CDR3 DNA: TGTGCCATCACCGGCGGTGCCACTAGCAATGAGCAGTTCTTC.

Many counts were recorded for this clonotype. The chain uses TRBV20-1 and TRBJ2-1; D call uncertain. The V and J ends lost 8 bases and 5 bases respectively, with 13 bases between them. The CDR3 runs 12 residues. Germline V gene lookup returns CDR1 DFQATT and CDR2 SNEGSKA (reference sequence). CDR3 DNA: TGCAGTCCCGCCGGGTTGCACAATGAGCAGTTCTTC. Translating gives CSPAGLHNEQFF.

The rearrangement uses TRBV20-1 and TRBJ2-7; the match to TRBD1 covers 7 bases. V trimming: 0 bases; J trimming: 9 bases; junction bases outside the gene matches: 2. This CDR3 has 11 amino acids. CDR1 DFQATT and CDR2 SNEGSKA come from the germline V gene (reference sequence). This CDR3 is CSARDGQAQYF. Here the CDR3 DNA reads TGCAGTGCTAGAGACGGACAGGCGCAGTACTTC.

The chain carries TRBV5-6 and TRBJ2-5; 8 bases line up with TRBD1. Trimming removed 1 base from V and 6 bases from J; junction bases left unmatched: 11. CDR1 and CDR2 from the germline V gene are SGHDT and YYEEEE. The CDR3 runs to 16 residues. In nucleotides, the CDR3 is TGTGCCAGCAGCTTGTTCGGACAGGGACGCGAGAAGACCCAGTACTTC. Its protein product is CASSLFGQGREKTQYF.

The V gene is TRBV6-5, the J gene TRBJ1-1; D uncertain. Germline V gene lookup returns CDR1 MNHEY and CDR2 SVGAGI. V was shortened by 7 bases and J by 3 bases, with 6 bases between the two germline ends. This CDR3 region has 11 residues. The CDR3 bases are TGTGCCAGCAAGTCGGACACTGAAGCTTTCTTT. Its protein is CASKSDTEAFF.